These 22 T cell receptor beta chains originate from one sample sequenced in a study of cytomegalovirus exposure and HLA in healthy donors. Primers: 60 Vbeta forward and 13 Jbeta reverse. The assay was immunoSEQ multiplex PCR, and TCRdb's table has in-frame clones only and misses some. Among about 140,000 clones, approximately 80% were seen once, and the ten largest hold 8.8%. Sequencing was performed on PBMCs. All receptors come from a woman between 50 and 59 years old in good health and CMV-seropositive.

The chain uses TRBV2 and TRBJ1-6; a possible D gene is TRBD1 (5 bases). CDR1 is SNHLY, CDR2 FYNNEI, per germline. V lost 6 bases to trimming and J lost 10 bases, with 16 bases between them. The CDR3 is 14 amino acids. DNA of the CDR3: TGTGCCAGCAGGGAGACAGCCACCGGGTCACCCCTCCACTTT. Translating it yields CASRETATGSPLHF.

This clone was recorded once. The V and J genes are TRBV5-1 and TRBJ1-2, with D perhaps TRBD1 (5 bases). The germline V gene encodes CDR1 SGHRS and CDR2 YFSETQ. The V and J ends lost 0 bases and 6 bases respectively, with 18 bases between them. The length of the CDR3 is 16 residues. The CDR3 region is CASSLEGRFSRNGYTF. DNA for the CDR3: TGCGCCAGCAGCTTGGAGGGGAGGTTCAGTAGAAATGGCTACACCTTC.

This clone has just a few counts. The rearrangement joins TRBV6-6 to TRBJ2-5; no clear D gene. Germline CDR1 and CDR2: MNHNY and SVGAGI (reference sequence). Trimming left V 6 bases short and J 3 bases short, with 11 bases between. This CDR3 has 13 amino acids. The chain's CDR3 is CASREWLEETQYF. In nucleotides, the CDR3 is TGTGCCAGCAGAGAATGGCTAGAAGAGACCCAGTACTTC.

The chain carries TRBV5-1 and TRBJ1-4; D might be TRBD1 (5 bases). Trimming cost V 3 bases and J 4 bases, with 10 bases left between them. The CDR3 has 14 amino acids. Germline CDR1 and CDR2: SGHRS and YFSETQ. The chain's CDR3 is CASSSQGLNEKLFF. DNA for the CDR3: TGCGCCAGCAGCTCCCAGGGACTTAATGAAAAACTGTTTTTT.

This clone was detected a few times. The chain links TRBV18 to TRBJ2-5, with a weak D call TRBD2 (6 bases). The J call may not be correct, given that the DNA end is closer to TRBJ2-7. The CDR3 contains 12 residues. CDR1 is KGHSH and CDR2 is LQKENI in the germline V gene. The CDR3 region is CASSPGGGEQYF. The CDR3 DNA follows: TGTGCCAGCTCACCGGGGGGAGGCGAGCAGTACTTC.

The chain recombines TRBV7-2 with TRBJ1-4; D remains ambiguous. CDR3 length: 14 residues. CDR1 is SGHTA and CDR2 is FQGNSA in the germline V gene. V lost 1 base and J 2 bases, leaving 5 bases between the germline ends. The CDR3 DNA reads TGTGCCAGCAGCTTAGTCGTTACTAATGAAAAACTGTTTTTT. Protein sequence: CASSLVVTNEKLFF.

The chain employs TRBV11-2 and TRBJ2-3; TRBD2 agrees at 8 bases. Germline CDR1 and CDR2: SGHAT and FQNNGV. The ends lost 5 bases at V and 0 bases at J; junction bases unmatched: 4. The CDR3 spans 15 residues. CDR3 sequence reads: CASSPLAVSTDTQYF. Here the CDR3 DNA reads TGTGCCAGCAGCCCACTAGCGGTTAGCACAGATACGCAGTATTTT.

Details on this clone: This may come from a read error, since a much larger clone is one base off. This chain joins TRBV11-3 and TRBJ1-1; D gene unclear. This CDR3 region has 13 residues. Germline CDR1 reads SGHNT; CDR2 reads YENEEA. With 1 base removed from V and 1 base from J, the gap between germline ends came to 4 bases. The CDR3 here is CASSLARNTEAFF. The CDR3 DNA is TGTGCCAGCAGCTTAGCCAGGAACACTGAAGCTTTCTTT.

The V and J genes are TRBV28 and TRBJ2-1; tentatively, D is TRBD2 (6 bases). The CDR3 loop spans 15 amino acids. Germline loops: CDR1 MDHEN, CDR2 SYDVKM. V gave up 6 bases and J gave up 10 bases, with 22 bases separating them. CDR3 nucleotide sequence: TGTGCCAGCAGCCCGGCCGGGACTGCAAATAGAGAGCAGTTCTTC. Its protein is CASSPAGTANREQFF.

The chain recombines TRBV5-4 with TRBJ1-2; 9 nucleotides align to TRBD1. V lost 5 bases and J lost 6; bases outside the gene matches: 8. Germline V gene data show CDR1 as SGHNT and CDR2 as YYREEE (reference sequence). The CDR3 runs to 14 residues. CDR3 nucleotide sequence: TGTGCCAGCAGTAGGCGGGGACAGGGTAATGGCTACACCTTC. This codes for CASSRRGQGNGYTF.

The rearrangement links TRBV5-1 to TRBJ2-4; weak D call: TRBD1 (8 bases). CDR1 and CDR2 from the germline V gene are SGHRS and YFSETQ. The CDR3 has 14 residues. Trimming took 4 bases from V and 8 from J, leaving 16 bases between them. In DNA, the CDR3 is TGCGCCAGCAGCGTAGGACAGGGAGGGGACATTCAGTACTTC. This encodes CASSVGQGGDIQYF.

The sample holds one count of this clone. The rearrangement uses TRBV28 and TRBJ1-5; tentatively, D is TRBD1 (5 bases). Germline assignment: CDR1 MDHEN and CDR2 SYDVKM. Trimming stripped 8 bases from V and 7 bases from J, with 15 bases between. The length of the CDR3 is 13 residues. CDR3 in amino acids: CASFKRGRQPQHF. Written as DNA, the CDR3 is TGTGCCAGCTTTAAAAGGGGTCGCCAGCCCCAGCATTTT.

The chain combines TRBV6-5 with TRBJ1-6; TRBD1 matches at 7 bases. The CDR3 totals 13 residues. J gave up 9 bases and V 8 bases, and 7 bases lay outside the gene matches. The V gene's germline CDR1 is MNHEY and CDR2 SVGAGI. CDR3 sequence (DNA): TGTGCCAGCGGCGACAGGGACGGTTCACCCCTCCACTTT. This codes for CASGDRDGSPLHF.

This CDR3 reads CAIQGASGNTIYF. The CDR3 nucleotides read TGTGCCATCCAGGGGGCGTCTGGAAACACCATATATTTT. V and J are TRBV10-3 and TRBJ1-3; 8 bases match TRBD1. This CDR3 spans 13 amino acids. The J segment lost 1 base and the V segment lost 8 bases, leaving 1 base of the junction unmatched. Germline V gene lookup returns CDR1 ENHRY and CDR2 SYGVKD.

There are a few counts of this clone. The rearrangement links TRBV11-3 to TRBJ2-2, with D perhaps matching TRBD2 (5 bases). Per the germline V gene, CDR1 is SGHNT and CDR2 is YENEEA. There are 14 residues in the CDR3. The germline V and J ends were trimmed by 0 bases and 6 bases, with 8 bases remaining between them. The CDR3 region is CASSLDRSAGELFF. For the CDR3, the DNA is TGTGCCAGCAGCTTAGATCGTAGCGCCGGGGAGCTGTTTTTT. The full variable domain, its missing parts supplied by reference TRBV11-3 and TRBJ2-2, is EAGVVQSPRYKIIEKKQPVAFWCNPISGHNTLYWYLQNLGQGPELLIRYENEEAVDDSQLPKDRFSAERLKGVDSTLKIQPAELGDSAVYLCASSLDRSAGELFFGEGSRLTVL.

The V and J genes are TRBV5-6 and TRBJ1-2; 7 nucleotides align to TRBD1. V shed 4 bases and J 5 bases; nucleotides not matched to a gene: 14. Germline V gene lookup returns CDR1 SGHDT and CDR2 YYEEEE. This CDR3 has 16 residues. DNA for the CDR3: TGTGCCAGCAGCCCCCAAACAGGGGCCGCGGGGTATGGCTACACCTTC. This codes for CASSPQTGAAGYGYTF.

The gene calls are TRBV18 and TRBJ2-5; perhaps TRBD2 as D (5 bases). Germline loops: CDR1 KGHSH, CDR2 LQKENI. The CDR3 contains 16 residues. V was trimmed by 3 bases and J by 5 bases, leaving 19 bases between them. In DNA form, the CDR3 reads TGTGCCAGCTCACCTACACCATTGAGGGCTCGGGAGACCCAGTACTTC. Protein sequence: CASSPTPLRARETQYF. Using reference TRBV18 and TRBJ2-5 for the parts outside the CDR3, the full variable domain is NAGVMQNPRHLVRRRGQEARLRCSPMKGHSHVYWYRQLPEEGLKFMVYLQKENIIDESGMPKERFSAEFPKEGPSILRIQQVVRGDSAAYFCASSPTPLRARETQYFGPGTRLLVL.

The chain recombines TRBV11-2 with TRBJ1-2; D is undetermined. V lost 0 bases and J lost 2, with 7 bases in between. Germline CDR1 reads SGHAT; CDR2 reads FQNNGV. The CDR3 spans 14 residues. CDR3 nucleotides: TGTGCCAGCAGCTTAGATATGGCAAACTATGGCTACACCTTC. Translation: CASSLDMANYGYTF.

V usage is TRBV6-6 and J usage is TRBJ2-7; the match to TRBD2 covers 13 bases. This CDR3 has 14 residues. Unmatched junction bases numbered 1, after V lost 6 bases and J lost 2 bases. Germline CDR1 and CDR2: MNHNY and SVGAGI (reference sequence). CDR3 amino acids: CASRTSGGTYEQYF. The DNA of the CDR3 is TGTGCCAGCAGGACTAGCGGGGGGACCTACGAGCAGTACTTC.

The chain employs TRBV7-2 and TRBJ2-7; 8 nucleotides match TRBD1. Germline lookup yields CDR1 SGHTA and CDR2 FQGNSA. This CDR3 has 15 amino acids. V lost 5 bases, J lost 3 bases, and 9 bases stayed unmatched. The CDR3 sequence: CASSHLDRARYEQYF. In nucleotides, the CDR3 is TGTGCCAGCAGCCACCTGGACAGGGCTCGCTACGAGCAGTACTTC.

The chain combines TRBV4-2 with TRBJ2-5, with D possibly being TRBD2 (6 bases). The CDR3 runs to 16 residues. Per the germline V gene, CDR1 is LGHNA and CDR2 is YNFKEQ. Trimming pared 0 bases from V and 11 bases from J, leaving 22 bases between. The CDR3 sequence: CASSQDLLDGGREQYF. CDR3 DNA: TGTGCCAGCAGCCAAGATCTATTGGACGGGGGTCGGGAGCAGTACTTC.

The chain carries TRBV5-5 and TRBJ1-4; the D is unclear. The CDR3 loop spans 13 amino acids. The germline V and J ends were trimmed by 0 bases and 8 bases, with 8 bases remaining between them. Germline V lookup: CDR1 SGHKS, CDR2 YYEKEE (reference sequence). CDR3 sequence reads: CASSLVPGEKLFF. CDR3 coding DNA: TGTGCCAGCAGCTTGGTCCCGGGGGAAAAACTGTTTTTT. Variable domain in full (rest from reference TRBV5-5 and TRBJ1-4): DAGVTQSPTHLIKTRGQQVTLRCSPISGHKSVSWYQQVLGQGPQFIFQYYEKEERGRGNFPDRFSARQFPNYSSELNVNALLLGDSALYLCASSLVPGEKLFFGSGTQLSVL.